This T cell receptor (beta chain) was documented in a study of identical twins. General study points: Invariant MAIT and iNKT cells could partly confound zero-insertion analyses. Out-of-frame beta sequences exhibited a weaker degree of excess twin sharing.

This clonotype was seen a few times. The antigen is undetermined. Template switching added a universal primer site, and cDNA bore unique molecular identifiers. TCRdb redid the calling of the 5' RACE reads with MiXCR, one entry per CDR3 protein. This sample yields some 1,700,000 distinct CDR3 sequences, of which about 32% are seen a single time; around 0.25% belongs to the top ten. Sample: cord blood. This TCR was recovered from a newborn girl in good health.

This chain's CDR3 is CSAGTALYGYTF. Here the CDR3 DNA reads TGCAGTGCTGGGACAGCCCTCTATGGCTACACCTTC. This chain connects TRBV20-1 to TRBJ1-2, with 7 nucleotides matching TRBD1. The V gene's germline CDR1 is DFQATT and CDR2 SNEGSKA (reference sequence). This CDR3 region has 12 residues. J gave up 4 bases and V 5 bases, and 4 bases lay outside the gene matches.